The 24 T cell receptor beta chains presented below share a single source sample, sequenced in a study of cytomegalovirus exposure and HLA in healthy donors. Measured with immunoSEQ multiplex PCR; TCRdb has only the in-frame clones, and not every one. The top ten clones hold roughly 1.2% of a sample with about 130,000 clones, 89% of them seen once. Specimen: PBMCs. The receptors come from a woman aged 18-29 years in good health and CMV-seronegative.

The chain employs TRBV6-4 and TRBJ2-3; TRBD1 agrees at 7 bases. In germline, CDR1 is MRHNA, CDR2 SNTAGT. The CDR3 is 14 residues long. With 2 bases clipped from V and 6 bases from J, the junction kept 5 bases outside the gene matches. The CDR3 DNA reads as TGTGCCAGCAGTGACCCTGACAGGGACGATACGCAGTATTTT. It is translated as CASSDPDRDDTQYF.

In nucleotides, the CDR3 is TGCGCCAGCAGCTTGGCTCAGGGGTCTAACTATGGCTACACCTTC. Translating gives CASSLAQGSNYGYTF. The J gene is TRBJ1-2, the V gene TRBV5-1; possibly TRBD1 for D (6 bases). The CDR3 sequence is 15 residues long. From germline, CDR1 is SGHRS and CDR2 YFSETQ. V lost 0 bases, J lost 0 bases, and 9 bases lay in between.

This rearrangement joins TRBV10-3 to TRBJ1-1; 7 bases line up with TRBD1. Germline values: CDR1 ENHRY, CDR2 SYGVKD. CDR3 size: 13 residues. V was pared by 10 bases and J by 5 bases, with 10 bases of the junction left unmatched. CDR3 in amino acids: CATQGMATTEAFF. CDR3 nucleotide sequence: TGTGCCACACAGGGGATGGCTACGACTGAAGCTTTCTTT.

The V gene is TRBV5-1, the J gene TRBJ2-7, with TRBD1 matching over 7 bases. This CDR3 spans 14 amino acids. The germline gives CDR1 SGHRS, CDR2 YFSETQ. V dropped 4 bases and J dropped 1; count of bases not matched to a gene: 5. CDR3 DNA: TGCGCCAGCAGCGACCTGACAGGGTCCTACGAGCAGTACTTC. Translated: CASSDLTGSYEQYF.

The chain recombines TRBV6-5 with TRBJ2-7, with 7 positions matching TRBD1. Germline CDR1 is MNHEY and CDR2 is SVGAGI. There are 14 residues in the CDR3. V was clipped by 4 bases and J by 3 bases; unmatched bases: 6. The CDR3 loop reads CASSSRTGDYEQYF. CDR3 nucleotides: TGTGCCAGCAGTTCCCGGACAGGAGACTACGAGCAGTACTTC.

V and J are TRBV27 and TRBJ1-1; possibly TRBD1 for D (5 bases). Between the trimmed V and J ends, which lost 8 bases and 2 bases, there was a span of 15 bases. The CDR3 consists of 14 residues. CDR1 and CDR2 from the germline V gene are MNHEY and SMNVEV (reference sequence). Here the CDR3 DNA reads TGTGCCAGCCTCCGACAGACTGATAACACTGAAGCTTTCTTT. Protein sequence: CASLRQTDNTEAFF.

This clone was seen only once. The CDR3 reads CASTPRTALYEQYF. The DNA for the CDR3 is TGTGCCAGCACCCCAAGGACAGCCCTCTACGAGCAGTACTTC. The V gene is TRBV7-9, the J gene TRBJ2-7, with D possibly TRBD1 on 6 matching bases. The CDR3 has 14 residues. CDR1 is SEHNR and CDR2 is FQNEAQ in the germline V gene (reference sequence). V was cut by 7 bases and J by 3 bases, with 16 bases left in between.

V and J are TRBV14 and TRBJ2-1; 9 positions agree with TRBD1. The CDR3 contains 17 residues. After removal of 2 bases from V and 2 bases from J, the junction contained 7 bases not matched to a gene. CDR1 and CDR2 (germline): SGHDN, FVKESK. Here the CDR3 reads CASSQLTGTGTYNEQFF. The CDR3 DNA is TGTGCCAGCAGCCAACTTACCGGGACAGGGACCTACAATGAGCAGTTCTTC.

V is TRBV6-5 and J is TRBJ1-2; 10 bases align to TRBD1. Germline CDR1 is MNHEY and CDR2 is SVGAGI. The CDR3 sequence is 15 residues long. Losses at the gene ends were 2 bases for V and 7 bases for J; bases not matched to a gene: 7. CDR3 in DNA: TGTGCCAGCAGTTACGAGGGGACAGGGGAAGGTGGCTACACCTTC. As protein: CASSYEGTGEGGYTF.

This chain connects TRBV19 to TRBJ2-5; D perhaps matches TRBD2 (5 bases). The germline CDR1 and CDR2 sequences are LNHDA and SQIVND (reference sequence). The CDR3 contains 12 residues. The V gene lost 5 bases and the J gene lost 3 bases, with 7 bases spanning the gap. The chain's CDR3 is CASSQAEETQYF. CDR3 in DNA: TGTGCCAGTAGTCAAGCGGAAGAGACCCAGTACTTC.

This clone was observed once. Different DNA sequences within this sample yield the same CDR3. V gene TRBV6-5 combines with J gene TRBJ1-1, with D perhaps matching TRBD1 (5 bases). This CDR3 contains 13 residues. Germline CDR1 and CDR2: MNHEY and SVGAGI. Trimming left V 2 bases short and J 4 bases short, with 8 bases between. CDR3 region: CASSYGGGTEAFF. The CDR3 DNA reads TGTGCCAGCAGTTACGGGGGAGGCACTGAAGCTTTCTTT.

The chain employs TRBV6-6 and TRBJ2-7; 7 bases fit TRBD2. J gave up 3 bases and V 7 bases, and 9 bases lay outside the gene matches. CDR3 length equals 14 residues. CDR1 MNHNY and CDR2 SVGAGI come from the germline V gene (reference sequence). CDR3 in amino acids: CASIRGENYYEQYF. DNA for the CDR3: TGTGCCAGCATTCGGGGGGAAAATTACTACGAGCAGTACTTC.

This chain links TRBV4-2 with TRBJ2-5; TRBD2 agrees at 7 bases. CDR1 and CDR2 from the germline V gene are LGHNA and YNFKEQ. With 1 base clipped from V and 5 bases from J, the junction kept 7 bases outside the gene matches. The length of the CDR3 is 15 residues. Here the CDR3 DNA reads TGTGCCAGCAGCCAAGGGGACTCCGGGGGGGAGACCCAGTACTTC. Its protein product is CASSQGDSGGETQYF.

The chain recombines TRBV9 with TRBJ2-7, with 7 nucleotides matching TRBD1. J was trimmed by 2 bases and V by 0 bases; bases with no gene match: 5. The CDR3 extends over 15 amino acids. Germline CDR1 and CDR2: SGDLS and YYNGEE. CDR3 loop: CASSVGGGRAYEQYF. The CDR3 DNA is TGTGCCAGCAGCGTAGGAGGGGGCAGGGCCTACGAGCAGTACTTC.

This clone was picked up one time. The J gene is TRBJ1-1, the V gene TRBV10-3; TRBD1 matches at 10 bases. Germline CDR1 ENHRY, CDR2 SYGVKD. This CDR3 spans 14 amino acids. V trimming: 9 bases; J trimming: 4 bases; junction bases outside the gene matches: 8. The CDR3 loop is CAIAGTGVGTEAFF. CDR3 bases: TGTGCCATAGCCGGGACAGGGGTTGGCACTGAAGCTTTCTTT.

V is TRBV7-2 and J is TRBJ2-1; D unclear. Germline lookup yields CDR1 SGHTA and CDR2 FQGNSA. CDR3 length equals 15 residues. Trimming pared 7 bases from V and 6 bases from J, leaving 19 bases between. CDR3 DNA sequence: TGTGCCAGCACCCCCTTGGTGGCTTGGAGCAATGAGCAGTTCTTC. The encoded protein is CASTPLVAWSNEQFF.

The chain employs TRBV7-9 and TRBJ2-7, with 9 positions matching TRBD2. Germline V gene lookup returns CDR1 SEHNR and CDR2 FQNEAQ (reference sequence). V was pared by 1 base and J by 7 bases, with 8 bases of the junction left unmatched. The CDR3 totals 15 residues. The CDR3 is CASSLGLAGNWEQYF. For the CDR3, the DNA is TGTGCCAGCAGCTTAGGGCTAGCGGGGAACTGGGAGCAGTACTTC.

This sequence joins TRBV4-1 and TRBJ2-1; unclear D gene. The CDR3 is 14 residues long. Germline CDR1 reads MGHRA; CDR2 reads YSYEKL. V dropped 0 bases and J dropped 6 bases, with 9 bases sitting between them. CDR3: CASSQDGWANEQFF. The CDR3 DNA is TGCGCCAGCAGCCAAGACGGTTGGGCCAATGAGCAGTTCTTC.

The chain joins TRBV9 to TRBJ2-3, with a weak D call TRBD2 (5 bases). With 0 bases removed from V and 9 bases from J, the gap between germline ends came to 11 bases. CDR1 is SGDLS and CDR2 is YYNGEE in the germline V gene. The CDR3 totals 13 residues. CDR3 nucleotide sequence: TGTGCCAGCAGCGTAGTGGCGGGCGGCACGCAGTATTTT. As protein: CASSVVAGGTQYF.

V gene TRBV11-2 combines with J gene TRBJ1-4; no clear D gene. The ends were cut back, 4 bases at V and 8 bases at J, with 11 bases in the middle. The CDR3 has 13 residues. Germline CDR1 and CDR2: SGHAT and FQNNGV. CDR3 sequence: CASSSGTREKLFF. As DNA, the CDR3 is TGTGCCAGCAGCTCGGGAACCCGCGAAAAACTGTTTTTT.

The chain employs TRBV7-9 and TRBJ1-3; TRBD1 is a possible D gene (6 bases). The V end lost 1 base, the J end lost 2 bases, and 15 bases lay between the germline ends. The CDR3 totals 17 residues. Per germline, CDR1 SEHNR and CDR2 FQNEAQ (reference sequence). The CDR3 bases are TGTGCCAGCAGCTTAGGTGAGGGGGGGATCGCTGGAAACACCATATATTTT. This sequence encodes CASSLGEGGIAGNTIYF.

The chain combines TRBV6-1 with TRBJ1-2; D remains ambiguous. Trimming removed 5 bases from V and 8 bases from J, with 12 bases in between. CDR1 and CDR2 from the germline V gene are MNHNS and SASEGT. CDR3 length: 12 amino acids. The CDR3 is CASSLRPEGYTF. The CDR3, as DNA: TGTGCCAGCAGTCTCCGTCCTGAGGGCTACACCTTC.

V is TRBV2 and J is TRBJ1-6, with a tentative D call TRBD1 (6 bases). This CDR3 comprises 14 residues. Trimming took off 7 bases at V and 4 bases at J, with 11 bases between the two ends. CDR1 and CDR2 from the germline V gene are SNHLY and FYNNEI. This CDR3 reads CASKGDQYNSPLHF. In DNA, the CDR3 is TGTGCCAGCAAGGGGGACCAATATAATTCACCCCTCCACTTT.

The genes are TRBV14 and TRBJ1-2; 7 bases fit TRBD1. Germline V CDR1 and CDR2: SGHDN, FVKESK. J was trimmed by 5 bases and V by 3 bases; bases with no gene match: 6. The CDR3 is 14 amino acids. The DNA for the CDR3 is TGTGCCAGCAGCCACAGCAGGGGGTCTTATGGCTACACCTTC. Translating it yields CASSHSRGSYGYTF.